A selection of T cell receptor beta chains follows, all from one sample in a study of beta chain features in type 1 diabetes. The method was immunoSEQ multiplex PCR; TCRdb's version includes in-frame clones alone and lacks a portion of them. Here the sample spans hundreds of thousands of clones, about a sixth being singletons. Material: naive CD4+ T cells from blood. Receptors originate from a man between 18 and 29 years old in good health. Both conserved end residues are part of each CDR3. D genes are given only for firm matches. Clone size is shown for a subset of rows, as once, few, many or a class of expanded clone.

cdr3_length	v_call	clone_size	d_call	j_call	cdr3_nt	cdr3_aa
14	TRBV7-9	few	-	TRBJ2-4	TGTGCCAGCAGCTTAGCGAGTGGAGGGAACATTCAGTACTTC	CASSLASGGNIQYF
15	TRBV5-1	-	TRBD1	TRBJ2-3	TGCGCCAGCAGCTTGGAGGGGGCAGGCCGAGATACGCAGTATTTT	CASSLEGAGRDTQYF
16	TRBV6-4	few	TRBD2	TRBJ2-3	TGTGCCAGCAGTACTTTAGCGGGAGGAAGCACAGATACGCAGTATTTT	CASSTLAGGSTDTQYF
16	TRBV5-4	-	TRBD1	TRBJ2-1	TGTGCCAGCAGCCGCCGACAGGGGTCTTCCTACAATGAGCAGTTCTTC	CASSRRQGSSYNEQFF
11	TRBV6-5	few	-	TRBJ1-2	TGTGCCAGCAGTTCCACCGGAGGCTACACCTTC	CASSSTGGYTF
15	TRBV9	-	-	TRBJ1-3	TGTGCCAGCAGCGTAGCCCCCAGCTCTGGAAACACCATATATTTT	CASSVAPSSGNTIYF
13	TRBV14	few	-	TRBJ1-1	TGTGCCAGCAGCCAAGGACTTAAGAATGAAGCTTTCTTT	CASSQGLKNEAFF
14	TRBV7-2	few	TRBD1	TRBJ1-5	TGTGCCAGCAGCTTGGACAGGGGGTATCAGCCCCAGCATTTT	CASSLDRGYQPQHF
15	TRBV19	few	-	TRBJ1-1	TGTGCCAGTAGTATCCTGCCCGGGTGGAACACTGAAGCTTTCTTT	CASSILPGWNTEAFF
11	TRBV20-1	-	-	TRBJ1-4	TGCAGTGCAAGAGAGTCAGGGCGACTGTTTTTT	CSARESGRLFF
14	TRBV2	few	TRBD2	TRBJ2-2	TGTGCCAGCGTAGCGGGAGCGAGGACCGGGGAGCTGTTTTTT	CASVAGARTGELFF
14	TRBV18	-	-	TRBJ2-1	TGTGCCAGCTCACCACCCGGACAGTCCAATGAGCAGTTCTTC	CASSPPGQSNEQFF
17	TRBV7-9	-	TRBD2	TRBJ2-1	TGTGCCAGCAGCTTAGAGGGGACTAGCGGGGGATACAATGAGCAGTTCTTC	CASSLEGTSGGYNEQFF
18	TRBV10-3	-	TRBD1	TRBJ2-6	TGTGCCATCAGTGAGGTCCCGGGACAGGGTACTGGGGCCAACGTCCTGACTTTC	CAISEVPGQGTGANVLTF
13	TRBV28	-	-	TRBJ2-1	TGTGCCAGCATCCAGGGCCACACGTATGAGCAGTTCTTC	CASIQGHTYEQFF
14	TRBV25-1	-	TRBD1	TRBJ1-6	TGTGCCAGCAGTGTCGGGACAGGGGATTCACCCCTCCACTTT	CASSVGTGDSPLHF
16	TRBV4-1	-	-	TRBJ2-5	TGCGCCAGCAGCCAAGATCCAATCTCCGGGCAAGAGACCCAGTACTTC	CASSQDPISGQETQYF
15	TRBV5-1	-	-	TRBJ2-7	TGCGCCAGCAGCTTGTTAGGGGGGACTACCTACGAGCAGTACTTC	CASSLLGGTTYEQYF
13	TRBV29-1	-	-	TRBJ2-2	TGCAGCGTTGACAGGGGGAACACCGGGGAGCTGTTTTTT	CSVDRGNTGELFF
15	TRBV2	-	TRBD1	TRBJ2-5	TGTGCCAGCAGGGCCGACAGGGGAGGTCAAGAGACCCAGTACTTC	CASRADRGGQETQYF
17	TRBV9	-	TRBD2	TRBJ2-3	TGTGCCAGCAGCGTAGAATTGTTCGGGGGGGCGACAGATACGCAGTATTTT	CASSVELFGGATDTQYF
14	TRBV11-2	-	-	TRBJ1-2	TGTGCCAGCAGCCCCCGCACGCAGGACTATGGCTACACCTTC	CASSPRTQDYGYTF
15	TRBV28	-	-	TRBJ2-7	TGTGCCAGCAGGCCCATAGGGATTCTTGCCTACGAGCAGTACTTC	CASRPIGILAYEQYF
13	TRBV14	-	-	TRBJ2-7	TGTGCCAGCAGCCTAAAACGGGCCTACGAGCAGTACTTC	CASSLKRAYEQYF
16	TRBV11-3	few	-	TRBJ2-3	TGTGCCAGCAGCTTTCGGGGAACCCCTGGCACAGATACGCAGTATTTT	CASSFRGTPGTDTQYF
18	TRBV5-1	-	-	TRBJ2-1	TGCGCCAGCAGCTTGGCGGTGGGACTTACCCGTTCCTACAATGAGCAGTTCTTC	CASSLAVGLTRSYNEQFF
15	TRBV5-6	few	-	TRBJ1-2	TGTGCCAGCAGCCTCCGATCGACAGGCTACTATGGCTACACCTTC	CASSLRSTGYYGYTF
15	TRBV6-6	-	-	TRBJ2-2	TGTGCCAGCAGTTACTCCCGGGGGCGAGGCGGGGAGCTGTTTTTT	CASSYSRGRGGELFF
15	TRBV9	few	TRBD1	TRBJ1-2	TGTGCCAGCAGCCCGGGGACAGGCACCTTCTATGGCTACACCTTC	CASSPGTGTFYGYTF
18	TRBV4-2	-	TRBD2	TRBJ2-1	TGTGCCAGCAGCCAGGGATCTAGCGGGAGTTTGGGGTACAATGAGCAGTTCTTC	CASSQGSSGSLGYNEQFF
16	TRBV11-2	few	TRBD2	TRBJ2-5	TGTGCCAGCAGCTTAGATCTGTCTAGCGGGAGAAGGACCCAGTACTTC	CASSLDLSSGRRTQYF
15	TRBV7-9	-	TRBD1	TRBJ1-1	TGTGCCAGCAGCTCACAGGGGACGTTGAACACTGAAGCTTTCTTT	CASSSQGTLNTEAFF
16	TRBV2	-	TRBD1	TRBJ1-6	TGTGCCAGCAGTTCACCCGAGACAGGGTGGAATTCACCCCTCCACTTT	CASSSPETGWNSPLHF
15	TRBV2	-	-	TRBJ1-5	TGTGCCAGCAGTTCCGACACGGGTAGCAATCAGCCCCAGCATTTT	CASSSDTGSNQPQHF
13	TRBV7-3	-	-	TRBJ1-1	TGTGCCAGCAGCCCCGCCGGTTCGGGGAGCACTTTCTTT	CASSPAGSGSTFF